This TCR beta chain was retrieved from a study of blood T cell repertoires in COVID-19. Study summary: Collection of acute and convalescent COVID-19 samples took place in the United States, Italy and Spain. Sample material is recorded as cDNA or gDNA derived from T cells, B-cell-depleted T cells, or PBMCs.

Germline CDR1 and CDR2: MNHEY and SVGEGT. V lost 5 bases to trimming and J lost 7 bases; unmatched junction nucleotides: 8. CDR3 size: 14 residues. In the source study's methods: From reference gene primer amplification, estimates of nucleated cell counts were derived. Method: immunoSEQ multiplex PCR; TCRdb's copy keeps in-frame clones and lacks some. That table gives V, J and clone size, and the DNA gave D and trimming. The sample lists about 100,000 clones; around three quarters were seen once. This sequence originates from a man in his fifties who had recovered from COVID-19. The chain links TRBV6-2 or TRBV6-3 to TRBJ1-5, with 7 nucleotides matching TRBD1. Source material: peripheral blood. The CDR3 is CASSAGTVRQPQHF. In DNA form, the CDR3 reads TGTGCCAGCAGTGCTGGGACAGTCCGCCAGCCCCAGCATTTT.